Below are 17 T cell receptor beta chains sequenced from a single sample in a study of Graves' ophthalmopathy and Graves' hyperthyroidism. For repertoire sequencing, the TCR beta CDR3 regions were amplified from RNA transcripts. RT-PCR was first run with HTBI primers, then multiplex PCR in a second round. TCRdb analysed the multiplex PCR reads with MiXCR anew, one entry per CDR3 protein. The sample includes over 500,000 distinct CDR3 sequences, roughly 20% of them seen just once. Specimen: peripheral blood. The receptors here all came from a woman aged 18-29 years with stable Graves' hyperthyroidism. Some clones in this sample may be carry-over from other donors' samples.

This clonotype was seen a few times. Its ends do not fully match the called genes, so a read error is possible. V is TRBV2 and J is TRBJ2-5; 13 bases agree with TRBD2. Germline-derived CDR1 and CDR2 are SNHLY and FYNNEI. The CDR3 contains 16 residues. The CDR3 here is CASSEGTSGGQETKYF. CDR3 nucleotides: TGTGCCAGCAGTGAAGGGACTAGCGGGGGACAAGAGACCAAGTACTTC. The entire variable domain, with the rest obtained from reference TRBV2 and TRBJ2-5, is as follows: EPEVTQTPSHQVTQMGQEVILRCVPISNHLYFYWYRQILGQKVEFLVSFYNNEISEKSEIFDDQFSVERPDGSNFTLKIRSTKLEDSAMYFCASSEGTSGGQETKYFGPGTRLLVL.

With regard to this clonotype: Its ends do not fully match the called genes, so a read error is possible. The DNA for the CDR3 is TGTGCCAGCAGCTTAGATAGGGAGTCGGCCCAGCAGTTT. Amino acid sequence: CASSLDRESAQQF. The chain employs TRBV7-9 and TRBJ1-5; D is unclear. The CDR3 spans 13 residues. CDR1 is SEHNR and CDR2 is FQNEAQ in the germline V gene (reference sequence).

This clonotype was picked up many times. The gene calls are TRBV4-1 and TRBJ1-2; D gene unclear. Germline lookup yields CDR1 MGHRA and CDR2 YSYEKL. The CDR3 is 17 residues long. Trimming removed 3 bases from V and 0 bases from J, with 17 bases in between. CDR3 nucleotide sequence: TGCGCCAGCAGCCATTCCCCAGACGACATCGCTAACTATGGCTACACCTTC. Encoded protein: CASSHSPDDIANYGYTF.

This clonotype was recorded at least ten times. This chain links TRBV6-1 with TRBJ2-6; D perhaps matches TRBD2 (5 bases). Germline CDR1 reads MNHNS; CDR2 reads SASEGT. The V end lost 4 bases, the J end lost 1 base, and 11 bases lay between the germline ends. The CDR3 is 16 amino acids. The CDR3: CASSGTGISGANVLTF. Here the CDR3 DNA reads TGTGCCAGCAGTGGCACCGGGATTTCTGGGGCCAACGTCCTGACTTTC.

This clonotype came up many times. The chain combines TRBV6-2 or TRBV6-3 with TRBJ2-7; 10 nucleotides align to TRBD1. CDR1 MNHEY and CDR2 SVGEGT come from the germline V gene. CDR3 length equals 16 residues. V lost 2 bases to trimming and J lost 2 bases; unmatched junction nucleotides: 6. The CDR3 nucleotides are TGTGCCAGCAGTTACCTGACAGGGGGCGCGGCCTACGAGCAGTACTTC. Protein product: CASSYLTGGAAYEQYF.

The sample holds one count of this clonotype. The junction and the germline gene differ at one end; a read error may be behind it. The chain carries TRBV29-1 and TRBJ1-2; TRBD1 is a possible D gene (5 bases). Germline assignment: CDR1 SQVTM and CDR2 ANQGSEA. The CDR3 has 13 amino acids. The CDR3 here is CGVDPGTEYGYTF. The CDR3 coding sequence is TGCGGCGTCGACCCGGGGACGGAATATGGCTACACCTTC.

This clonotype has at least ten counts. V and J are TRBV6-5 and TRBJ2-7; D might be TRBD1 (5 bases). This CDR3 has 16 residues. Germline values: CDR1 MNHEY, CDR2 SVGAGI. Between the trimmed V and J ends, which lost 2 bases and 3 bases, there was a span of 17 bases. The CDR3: CASSYDPPQAYYEQYF. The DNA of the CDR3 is TGTGCCAGCAGTTACGATCCGCCACAGGCATACTACGAGCAGTACTTC.

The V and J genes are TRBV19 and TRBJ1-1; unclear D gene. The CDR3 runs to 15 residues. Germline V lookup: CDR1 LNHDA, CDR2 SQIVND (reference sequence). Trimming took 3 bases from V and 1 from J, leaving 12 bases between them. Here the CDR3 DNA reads TGTGCCAGTAGTATTGATGACGGGAAGAACACTGAAGCTTTCTTT. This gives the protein CASSIDDGKNTEAFF.

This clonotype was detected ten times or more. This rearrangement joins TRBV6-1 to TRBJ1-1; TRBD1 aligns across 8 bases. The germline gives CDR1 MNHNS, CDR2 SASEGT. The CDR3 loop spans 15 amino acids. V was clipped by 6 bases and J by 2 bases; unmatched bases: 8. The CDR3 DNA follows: TGTGCCAGCAGCACGTCCGACAGGGGAAACACTGAAGCTTTCTTT. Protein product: CASSTSDRGNTEAFF.

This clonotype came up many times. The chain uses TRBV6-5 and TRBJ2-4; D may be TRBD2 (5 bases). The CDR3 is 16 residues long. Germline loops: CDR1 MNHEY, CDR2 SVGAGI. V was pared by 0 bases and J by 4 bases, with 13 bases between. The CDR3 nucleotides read TGTGCCAGCAGTTACTCGAATTCTGGCGGGAAAAACATTCAGTACTTC. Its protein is CASSYSNSGGKNIQYF.

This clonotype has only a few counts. CDR3: CASRPTKNTEAFF. In nucleotides, the CDR3 is TGTGCCAGCCGTCCTACTAAGAACACTGAAGCTTTCTTT. V usage is TRBV6-1 and J usage is TRBJ1-1; D unclear. The CDR3 is 13 residues long. Germline CDR1 is MNHNS and CDR2 is SASEGT. V gave up 8 bases and J gave up 1 base, with 11 bases separating them.

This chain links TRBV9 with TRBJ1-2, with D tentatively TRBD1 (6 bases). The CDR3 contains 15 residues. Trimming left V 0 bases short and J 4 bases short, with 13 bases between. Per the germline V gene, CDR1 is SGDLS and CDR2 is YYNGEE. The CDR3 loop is CASSVGAWGPYGYTF. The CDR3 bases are TGTGCCAGCAGCGTAGGAGCGTGGGGGCCCTATGGCTACACCTTC.

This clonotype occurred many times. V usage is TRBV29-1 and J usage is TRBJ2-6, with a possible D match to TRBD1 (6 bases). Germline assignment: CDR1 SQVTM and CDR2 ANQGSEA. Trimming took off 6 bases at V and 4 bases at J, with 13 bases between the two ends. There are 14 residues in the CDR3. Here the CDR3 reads CSVATGSGANVLTF. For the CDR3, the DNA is TGCAGCGTCGCCACAGGGAGCGGGGCCAACGTCCTGACTTTC.

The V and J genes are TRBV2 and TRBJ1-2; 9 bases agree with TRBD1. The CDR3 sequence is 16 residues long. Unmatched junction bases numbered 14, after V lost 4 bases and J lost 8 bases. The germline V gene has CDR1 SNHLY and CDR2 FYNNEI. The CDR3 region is CASSGPWTGDAKGYTF. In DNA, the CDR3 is TGTGCCAGCAGTGGCCCGTGGACAGGGGACGCGAAAGGCTACACCTTC.

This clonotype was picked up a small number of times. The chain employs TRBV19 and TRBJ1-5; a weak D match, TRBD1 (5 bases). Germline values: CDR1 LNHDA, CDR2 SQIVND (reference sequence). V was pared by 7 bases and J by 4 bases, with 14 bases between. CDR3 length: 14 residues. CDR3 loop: CASNPPGGNQPQHF. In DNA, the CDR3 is TGTGCCAGTAACCCCCCCGGGGGAAATCAGCCCCAGCATTTT.

Here the CDR3 reads CAMRFAENSPLHF. The CDR3 bases are TGTGCCATGAGGTTTGCGGAGAATTCACCCCTCCACTTT. The chain carries TRBV10-3 and TRBJ1-6; D not certain. CDR1 ENHRY and CDR2 SYGVKD come from the germline V gene. The V gene lost 9 bases and the J gene lost 7 bases, with 13 bases spanning the gap. The CDR3 totals 13 residues.

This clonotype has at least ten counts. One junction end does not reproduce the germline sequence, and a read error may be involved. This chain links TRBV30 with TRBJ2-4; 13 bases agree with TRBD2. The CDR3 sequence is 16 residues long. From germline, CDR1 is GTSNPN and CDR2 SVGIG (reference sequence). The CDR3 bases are TGTGCCTGGAGCAGTTTGGGACTAGCGGGGAAAAACATTAAGTACTTC. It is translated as CAWSSLGLAGKNIKYF.